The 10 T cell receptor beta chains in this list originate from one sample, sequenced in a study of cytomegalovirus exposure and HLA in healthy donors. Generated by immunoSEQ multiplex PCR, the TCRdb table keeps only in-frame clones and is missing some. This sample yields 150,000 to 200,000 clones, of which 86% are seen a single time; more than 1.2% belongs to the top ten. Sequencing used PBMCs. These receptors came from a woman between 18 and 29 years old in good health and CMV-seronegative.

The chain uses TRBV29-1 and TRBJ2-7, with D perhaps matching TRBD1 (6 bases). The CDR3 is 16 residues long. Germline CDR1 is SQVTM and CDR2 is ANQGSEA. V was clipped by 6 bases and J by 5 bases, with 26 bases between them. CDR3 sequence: CSVGTWGSDSTHEQYF. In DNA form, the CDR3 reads TGCAGCGTCGGAACCTGGGGGTCGGACAGTACCCACGAGCAGTACTTC.

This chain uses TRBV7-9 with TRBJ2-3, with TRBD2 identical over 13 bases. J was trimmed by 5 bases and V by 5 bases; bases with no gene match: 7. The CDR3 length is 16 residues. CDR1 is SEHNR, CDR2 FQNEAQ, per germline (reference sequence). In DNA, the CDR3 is TGTGCCAGCAGCCTACCGACTAGCGGGGGGAAAGATACGCAGTATTTT. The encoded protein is CASSLPTSGGKDTQYF. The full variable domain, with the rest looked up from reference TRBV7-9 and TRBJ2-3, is DTGVSQNPRHKITKRGQNVTFRCDPISEHNRLYWYRQTLGQGPEFLTYFQNEAQLEKSRLLSDRFSAERPKGSFSTLEIQRTEQGDSAMYLCASSLPTSGGKDTQYFGPGTRLTVL.

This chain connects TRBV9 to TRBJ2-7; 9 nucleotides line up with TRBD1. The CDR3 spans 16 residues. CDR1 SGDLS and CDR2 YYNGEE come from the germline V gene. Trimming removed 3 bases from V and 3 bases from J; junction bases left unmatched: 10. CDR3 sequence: CASSAVMDRGIYEQYF. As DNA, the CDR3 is TGTGCCAGCAGCGCGGTTATGGACAGGGGCATCTACGAGCAGTACTTC. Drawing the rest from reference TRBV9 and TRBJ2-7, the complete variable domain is DSGVTQTPKHLITATGQRVTLRCSPRSGDLSVYWYQQSLDQGLQFLIQYYNGEERAKGNILERFSAQQFPDLHSELNLSSLELGDSALYFCASSAVMDRGIYEQYFGPGTRLTVT.

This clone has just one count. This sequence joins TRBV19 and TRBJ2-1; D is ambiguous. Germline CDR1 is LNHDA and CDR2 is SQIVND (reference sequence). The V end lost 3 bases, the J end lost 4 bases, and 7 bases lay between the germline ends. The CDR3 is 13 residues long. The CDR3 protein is CASSIITYNEQFF. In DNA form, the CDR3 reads TGTGCCAGTAGTATTATCACATACAATGAGCAGTTCTTC.

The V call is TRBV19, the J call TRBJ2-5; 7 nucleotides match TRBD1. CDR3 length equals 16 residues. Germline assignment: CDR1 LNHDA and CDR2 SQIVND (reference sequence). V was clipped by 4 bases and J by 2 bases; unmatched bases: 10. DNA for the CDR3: TGTGCCAGTAGTAGTTTCAGGGGGTGGGAACAAGAGACCCAGTACTTC. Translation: CASSSFRGWEQETQYF.

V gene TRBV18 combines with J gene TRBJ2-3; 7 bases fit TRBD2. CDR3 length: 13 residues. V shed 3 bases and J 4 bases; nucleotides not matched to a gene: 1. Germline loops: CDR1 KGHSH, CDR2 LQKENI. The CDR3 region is CASSPGGPDTQYF. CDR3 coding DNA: TGTGCCAGCTCACCGGGAGGGCCAGATACGCAGTATTTT. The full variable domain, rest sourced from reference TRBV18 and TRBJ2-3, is NAGVMQNPRHLVRRRGQEARLRCSPMKGHSHVYWYRQLPEEGLKFMVYLQKENIIDESGMPKERFSAEFPKEGPSILRIQQVVRGDSAAYFCASSPGGPDTQYFGPGTRLTVL.

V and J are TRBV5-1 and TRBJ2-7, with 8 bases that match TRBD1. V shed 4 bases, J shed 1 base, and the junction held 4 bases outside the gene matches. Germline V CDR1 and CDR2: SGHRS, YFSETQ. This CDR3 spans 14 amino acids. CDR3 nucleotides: TGCGCCAGCAGCCAGGGGGCCGCGTCCTACGAGCAGTACTTC. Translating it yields CASSQGAASYEQYF.

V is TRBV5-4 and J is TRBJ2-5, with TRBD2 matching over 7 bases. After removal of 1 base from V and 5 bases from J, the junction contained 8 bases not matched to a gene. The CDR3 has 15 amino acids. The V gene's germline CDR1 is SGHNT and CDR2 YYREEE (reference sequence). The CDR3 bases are TGTGCCAGCAGCTTGAGGTCTCTAGCGGAGGAGACCCAGTACTTC. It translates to CASSLRSLAEETQYF.

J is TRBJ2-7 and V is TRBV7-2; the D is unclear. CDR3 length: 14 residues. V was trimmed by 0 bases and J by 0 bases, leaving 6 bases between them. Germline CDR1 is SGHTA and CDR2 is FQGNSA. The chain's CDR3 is CASSLASYSYEQYF. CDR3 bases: TGTGCCAGCAGCTTAGCCAGTTACTCCTACGAGCAGTACTTC.

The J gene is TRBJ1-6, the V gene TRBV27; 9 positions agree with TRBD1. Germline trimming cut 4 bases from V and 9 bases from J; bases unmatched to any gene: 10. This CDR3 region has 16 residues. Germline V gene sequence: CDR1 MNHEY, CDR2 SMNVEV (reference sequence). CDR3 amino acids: CASSSTDRGWGSPLHF. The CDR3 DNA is TGTGCCAGCAGTTCAACGGACAGGGGATGGGGTTCACCCCTCCACTTT.